These 29 T cell receptor beta chains share one sample of origin, sequenced in a study of T-cell memory formation after mild COVID-19. TCRdb reprocessed the 5' RACE reads via MiXCR and lists one record per CDR3 protein. Among tens of thousands of distinct CDR3 sequences, 20% to 25% were seen once, and the ten largest hold roughly 41%. The sequenced sample consisted of PBMCs or a T cell subset sorted from them (not recorded which). These TCRs come from a man aged 18 to 30 who had mild COVID-19 (a few samples of this study predate the infection). Cell type and time point are not known.

The rearrangement uses TRBV6-5 and TRBJ2-7; D unresolved. The V gene's germline CDR1 is MNHEY and CDR2 SVGAGI. V shed 4 bases and J shed 2 bases, with 9 bases lying between them. The CDR3 has 13 amino acids. The CDR3 protein is CASSSTATYEQYF. For the CDR3, the DNA is TGTGCCAGCAGTTCCACAGCGACCTACGAGCAGTACTTC.

The J gene is TRBJ1-2, the V gene TRBV20-1, with a tentative D call TRBD1 (5 bases). V gave up 0 bases and J gave up 0 bases, with 14 bases separating them. This CDR3 comprises 16 residues. The germline V gene encodes CDR1 DFQATT and CDR2 SNEGSKA (reference sequence). CDR3 bases: TGCAGTGCTAGAGAGACCGGGGGGGAAGCTAACTATGGCTACACCTTC. Translating it yields CSARETGGEANYGYTF.

The V call is TRBV29-1, the J call TRBJ2-7; TRBD1 matches 9 bases. The CDR3 is 15 residues long. The trim removed 2 bases at V and 2 bases at J, leaving 7 bases unmatched. CDR1 is SQVTM and CDR2 is ANQGSEA in the germline V gene. The CDR3 here is CSVEMTGGLPYEQYF. DNA for the CDR3: TGCAGCGTTGAAATGACAGGGGGGTTGCCCTACGAGCAGTACTTC.

The rearrangement uses TRBV12-3 or TRBV12-4 and TRBJ2-1, with 9 bases identical to TRBD2. The CDR3 is made up of 15 amino acids. J was trimmed by 8 bases and V by 5 bases; bases with no gene match: 10. Here the CDR3 DNA reads TGTGCCAGCAGTCGAGCGGGGGGCCTCGTCGATGAGCAGTTCTTC. Translating gives CASSRAGGLVDEQFF.

By share, this clonotype ranks as large. J is TRBJ1-1 and V is TRBV4-1; D unresolved. The germline V gene has CDR1 MGHRA and CDR2 YSYEKL. Trimming shortened V by 2 bases and J by 5 bases, and 9 bases separated the two germline ends. The CDR3 sequence is 13 residues long. The CDR3, as DNA: TGCGCCAGCAGCCAACGGGAAGTTACTGAAGCTTTCTTT. Amino acid sequence: CASSQREVTEAFF.

This clonotype appeared a few times. This rearrangement joins TRBV24-1 to TRBJ2-3; D remains ambiguous. This CDR3 comprises 12 residues. V lost 4 bases and J 1 base, leaving 2 bases between the germline ends. Germline CDR1 reads KGHDR; CDR2 reads SFDVKD. The CDR3 nucleotides read TGTGCCACCAGTGACCGCACAGATACGCAGTATTTT. Its translation is CATSDRTDTQYF.

The chain couples TRBV20-1 to TRBJ2-2; D perhaps matches TRBD2 (7 bases). Trimming stripped 2 bases from V and 5 bases from J, with 15 bases between. This CDR3 is built from 15 residues. Germline V CDR1 and CDR2: DFQATT, SNEGSKA (reference sequence). CDR3 sequence: CSARNGGLETGELFF. The CDR3, as DNA: TGCAGTGCTAGAAACGGGGGGCTGGAGACCGGGGAGCTGTTTTTT.

The chain joins TRBV7-9 to TRBJ2-3; D may be TRBD1 (5 bases). The CDR3 covers 11 residues. V lost 5 bases to trimming and J lost 10 bases, with 10 bases between them. In germline, CDR1 is SEHNR, CDR2 FQNEAQ (reference sequence). The CDR3 protein is CASSPPRAQYF. CDR3 DNA sequence: TGTGCCAGCAGCCCACCCAGGGCGCAGTATTTT.

This clonotype has only a few counts. The chain joins TRBV14 to TRBJ2-1, with 8 bases lining up with TRBD1. This CDR3 has 16 residues. J lost 6 bases, V lost 0 bases, and 7 bases had no gene match. Germline assignment: CDR1 SGHDN and CDR2 FVKESK. The CDR3 loop is CASSQERTGYFNEQFF. The CDR3 DNA sequence: TGTGCCAGCAGCCAAGAGCGGACAGGGTACTTCAATGAGCAGTTCTTC. The full variable domain, completed using reference TRBV14 and TRBJ2-1, is EAGVTQFPSHSVIEKGQTVTLRCDPISGHDNLYWYRRVMGKEIKFLLHFVKESKQDESGMPNNRFLAERTGGTYSTLKVQPAELEDSGVYFCASSQERTGYFNEQFFGPGTRLTVL.

The rearrangement links TRBV12-3 or TRBV12-4 to TRBJ2-7; D unclear. This CDR3 has 12 amino acids. V lost 6 bases, J lost 4 bases, and 10 bases lay in between. CDR3 DNA sequence: TGTGCCAGCAGCCGTCTCAGTTACGAGCAGTACTTC. This encodes CASSRLSYEQYF.

This clonotype was detected only a few times. This rearrangement joins TRBV12-3 or TRBV12-4 to TRBJ1-2; a weak D match, TRBD1 (6 bases). The CDR3 runs 13 residues. The germline V and J ends were trimmed by 10 bases and 4 bases, with 16 bases remaining between them. Here the CDR3 reads CATCTGTFYGYTF. CDR3 nucleotide sequence: TGTGCCACGTGCACCGGGACATTCTATGGCTACACCTTC.

J is TRBJ1-5 and V is TRBV4-1, with D possibly matching TRBD1 (5 bases). The germline V gene encodes CDR1 MGHRA and CDR2 YSYEKL. CDR3 length: 13 residues. V dropped 1 base and J dropped 11 bases, with 12 bases sitting between them. CDR3: CASSQVGTPSQHF. The CDR3 DNA follows: TGCGCCAGCAGCCAAGTAGGGACCCCGTCCCAGCATTTT.

This clonotype was observed a handful of times. This sequence joins TRBV27 and TRBJ1-2; the match to TRBD1 covers 7 bases. The ends lost 0 bases at V and 4 bases at J; junction bases unmatched: 2. Germline V gene lookup returns CDR1 MNHEY and CDR2 SMNVEV (reference sequence). CDR3 length: 14 residues. CDR3 protein: CASSLSAGGYGYTF. In nucleotides, the CDR3 is TGTGCCAGCAGTTTATCCGCAGGGGGCTATGGCTACACCTTC.

This clonotype is judged large. This could be a read error, since a much larger clone is one nucleotide away. The gene calls are TRBV12-3 or TRBV12-4 and TRBJ2-7; maybe TRBD1 (5 bases). V was trimmed by 6 bases and J by 2 bases, leaving 11 bases between them. This CDR3 contains 13 residues. The chain's CDR3 is CASRFWTPYEQYF. The DNA of the CDR3 is TGTGCCAGCAGATTTTGGACACCCTACGAGCAGTACTTC.

As DNA, the CDR3 is TGTGCCAGCAGTGACTCTAGCGGGGGGATTGAGCAGTTCTTC. Translated, it gives CASSDSSGGIEQFF. The gene calls are TRBV6-4 and TRBJ2-1; 10 nucleotides line up with TRBD2. This CDR3 comprises 14 residues. Germline-derived CDR1 and CDR2 are MRHNA and SNTAGT. V was pared by 0 bases and J by 9 bases, with 2 bases of the junction left unmatched.

This chain uses TRBV20-1 with TRBJ2-1; D may correspond to TRBD1 or TRBD2 (5 bases each). The CDR3 length is 15 residues. With 4 bases removed from V and 2 bases from J, the gap between germline ends came to 15 bases. The germline V gene has CDR1 DFQATT and CDR2 SNEGSKA (reference sequence). CDR3 protein: CSATTTGTAYNEQFF. CDR3 in DNA: TGCAGTGCTACTACAACCGGGACGGCCTACAATGAGCAGTTCTTC.

The chain combines TRBV4-1 with TRBJ2-3, with 10 nucleotides matching TRBD1. V trimming: 0 bases; J trimming: 1 base; junction bases outside the gene matches: 16. Germline assignment: CDR1 MGHRA and CDR2 YSYEKL. This CDR3 comprises 21 residues. CDR3 sequence reads: CASSQEHPGQGRRLGTDTQYF. The DNA for the CDR3 is TGCGCCAGCAGCCAAGAACACCCGGGACAGGGGCGTCGCTTGGGCACAGATACGCAGTATTTT.

A few counts support this clonotype. The chain recombines TRBV3-1 with TRBJ2-5; 13 bases align to TRBD2. Germline V CDR1 and CDR2: LGHDT, YNNKEL (reference sequence). With V trimmed by 6 bases and J by 6 bases, 4 bases remained unmatched. The CDR3 loop spans 14 amino acids. CDR3 nucleotide sequence: TGTGCCAGCAGGCGGACTAGCGGGGGAAAGACCCAGTACTTC. It translates to CASRRTSGGKTQYF.

This clonotype was detected a few times. The rearrangement joins TRBV24-1 to TRBJ1-4, with a tentative D call TRBD1 (5 bases). Germline lookup yields CDR1 KGHDR and CDR2 SFDVKD. The CDR3 consists of 16 residues. The V end lost 4 bases, the J end lost 8 bases, and 19 bases lay between the germline ends. The CDR3 coding sequence is TGTGCCACCAGTGACACCCCGAGGCCCCGGGGCGAAAAACTGTTTTTT. It is translated as CATSDTPRPRGEKLFF.

This chain uses TRBV4-1 with TRBJ2-7, with a weak D call TRBD1 (6 bases). Per germline, CDR1 MGHRA and CDR2 YSYEKL. The CDR3 loop spans 15 amino acids. The V and J ends lost 4 bases and 5 bases respectively, with 18 bases between them. The DNA for the CDR3 is TGCGCCAGCAGCCGGTCGGTTACAGGGCAGGACGAGCAGTACGTC. It yields the protein CASSRSVTGQDEQYV.

The chain is built from TRBV4-1 and TRBJ2-7; 8 nucleotides line up with TRBD1. V shed 4 bases and J 4 bases; nucleotides not matched to a gene: 6. Germline CDR1 and CDR2: MGHRA and YSYEKL. This CDR3 contains 14 residues. CDR3 DNA sequence: TGCGCCAGCAGCCGAGAGGACAGGGAGTACGAGCAGTACTTC. Amino acid sequence: CASSREDREYEQYF.

This clonotype appeared many times. This chain links TRBV4-1 with TRBJ2-7; the D call may be TRBD1 or TRBD2 (5 bases each). Germline-derived CDR1 and CDR2 are MGHRA and YSYEKL. Trimming pared 4 bases from V and 3 bases from J, leaving 16 bases between. The CDR3 has 15 residues. The CDR3 sequence: CASSRDQNLGYEQYF. In nucleotides, the CDR3 is TGCGCCAGCAGCCGGGACCAAAACTTAGGCTACGAGCAGTACTTC.

This rearrangement joins TRBV7-6 to TRBJ2-2; no clear D. Trimming took 5 bases from V and 0 from J, leaving 7 bases between them. Germline lookup yields CDR1 SGHVS and CDR2 FNYEAQ. This CDR3 is 14 amino acids long. CDR3 residues: CASSPGPNTGELFF. As DNA, the CDR3 is TGTGCCAGCAGCCCCGGGCCGAACACCGGGGAGCTGTTTTTT.

This chain uses TRBV11-2 with TRBJ2-2; D remains unclear. Trimming pared 0 bases from V and 0 bases from J, leaving 11 bases between. The CDR3 loop spans 17 amino acids. Germline values: CDR1 SGHAT, CDR2 FQNNGV. DNA of the CDR3: TGTGCCAGCAGCTTAGATTGGAACACCGCGAACACCGGGGAGCTGTTTTTT. The encoded protein is CASSLDWNTANTGELFF.

The J gene is TRBJ2-3, the V gene TRBV3-1, with a tentative D call TRBD2 (5 bases). This CDR3 has 16 residues. CDR1 is LGHDT, CDR2 YNNKEL, per germline (reference sequence). Trimming removed 0 bases from V and 2 bases from J, with 12 bases in between. The CDR3 spells CASSQDTGVYTDTQYF. Written as DNA, the CDR3 is TGTGCCAGCAGCCAAGATACCGGGGTTTACACAGATACGCAGTATTTT.

This rearrangement joins TRBV5-1 to TRBJ2-2; 14 nucleotides match TRBD2. The CDR3 contains 17 residues. V lost 4 bases and J lost 1; bases outside the gene matches: 3. In germline, CDR1 is SGHRS, CDR2 YFSETQ. In DNA, the CDR3 is TGCGCCAGCAGCCCGACTAGCGGGGGGGTGAACACCGGGGAGCTGTTTTTT. As protein: CASSPTSGGVNTGELFF.

This clonotype has more than one count but fewer than ten. The genes are TRBV20-1 and TRBJ2-1; no definite D call. Germline-derived CDR1 and CDR2 are DFQATT and SNEGSKA (reference sequence). V lost 3 bases and J 3 bases, leaving 3 bases between the germline ends. This CDR3 contains 11 residues. CDR3 residues: CSASVYNEQFF. CDR3 bases: TGCAGTGCTAGTGTCTACAATGAGCAGTTCTTC.

This chain uses TRBV7-3 with TRBJ2-3; D remains unclear. CDR3 length: 15 residues. V lost 5 bases to trimming and J lost 0 bases, with 12 bases between them. Germline V gene lookup returns CDR1 SGHTA and CDR2 FQGTGA. CDR3: CASSPRTTSTDTQYF. The CDR3 region has the DNA TGTGCCAGCAGCCCCCGGACGACTAGCACAGATACGCAGTATTTT.

This clonotype was seen a handful of times. The V call is TRBV20-1, the J call TRBJ2-1, with D perhaps matching TRBD1 (6 bases). The CDR3 is 15 amino acids. The V end was cut by 0 bases, the J end by 9 bases, with 18 bases between. Germline CDR1 reads DFQATT; CDR2 reads SNEGSKA (reference sequence). The CDR3 sequence: CSARDGAGEVSEQFF. The DNA for the CDR3 is TGCAGTGCTAGAGATGGGGCAGGGGAAGTCAGTGAGCAGTTCTTC.